This is a list of T cell receptor beta chains from one sample in a study of blood T cell repertoires in COVID-19. Sequencing used immunoSEQ multiplex PCR; TCRdb keeps in-frame clones, though not all of them. The table has roughly 360,000 clones, about 89% seen once. Specimen: PBMCs or T cells enriched from blood (not recorded which). The source is a young man who had recovered from COVID-19. Each CDR3 is given with its conserved first and last residue. The D gene is left open where the match is weak. Clone size, where shown, is once, few, many, or a class for clones that have expanded.

D gene: .; V gene: TRBV7-5; clone size: .; J gene: TRBJ2-7; CDR3 DNA: TGTGCCAGAAGCCCACGGGGGTCCTACTCCTACGAGCAGTACTTC; CDR3 protein: CARSPRGSYSYEQYF
D gene: TRBD1; V gene: TRBV5-6; clone size: .; J gene: TRBJ2-3; CDR3 DNA: TGTGCCAGCAGCTGGGACAGGGCGTGGTATACAGATACGCAGTATTTT; CDR3 protein: CASSWDRAWYTDTQYF
D gene: .; V gene: TRBV6-1; clone size: .; J gene: TRBJ1-1; CDR3 DNA: TGTGCCAGCAGTGAAGTTATCACTGAAGCTTTCTTT; CDR3 protein: CASSEVITEAFF
D gene: .; V gene: TRBV6-5; clone size: .; J gene: TRBJ1-5; CDR3 DNA: TGTGCCAGCAGGGACAGATCTCATAGCAATCAGCCCCAGCATTTT; CDR3 protein: CASRDRSHSNQPQHF
D gene: TRBD1; V gene: TRBV4-3; clone size: .; J gene: TRBJ2-1; CDR3 DNA: TGCGCCAGCAGCCGGGACAGGCGAGAGCAGTTCTTC; CDR3 protein: CASSRDRREQFF
D gene: TRBD1; V gene: TRBV9; clone size: .; J gene: TRBJ1-1; CDR3 DNA: TGTGCCAGCAGCGTAGCTTCGACAGGGGAAGCTTTCTTT; CDR3 protein: CASSVASTGEAFF
D gene: .; V gene: TRBV27; clone size: .; J gene: TRBJ1-1; CDR3 DNA: TGTGCCAGCAGTGCATGGGACAACATGAACACTGAAGCTTTCTTT; CDR3 protein: CASSAWDNMNTEAFF
D gene: .; V gene: TRBV29-1; clone size: .; J gene: TRBJ1-2; CDR3 DNA: TGCAGCGGACACACAAACAGCTATGGCTACACCTTC; CDR3 protein: CSGHTNSYGYTF
D gene: .; V gene: TRBV9; clone size: .; J gene: TRBJ1-6; CDR3 DNA: TGTGCCAGCAGCGTAGGGCGGTCCAGCTCCTATAATTCACCCCTCCACTTT; CDR3 protein: CASSVGRSSSYNSPLHF
D gene: TRBD1; V gene: TRBV13; clone size: .; J gene: TRBJ1-6; CDR3 DNA: TGTGCCAGCAGCTTCGACAGGGCTTTCTCGAATTCACCCCTCCACTTT; CDR3 protein: CASSFDRAFSNSPLHF
D gene: .; V gene: TRBV18; clone size: .; J gene: TRBJ2-1; CDR3 DNA: TGTGCCAGCTCACCCCCAATGTTCAGCTACAATGAGCAGTTCTTC; CDR3 protein: CASSPPMFSYNEQFF
D gene: TRBD2; V gene: TRBV7-8; clone size: .; J gene: TRBJ2-5; CDR3 DNA: TGTGCCAGCAGCTGGTGGACTAGCGGGGAAGAGACCCAGTACTTC; CDR3 protein: CASSWWTSGEETQYF
D gene: .; V gene: TRBV18; clone size: .; J gene: TRBJ1-2; CDR3 DNA: TGTGCCAGCTCACCAGCAGTGGGCGGCTACACCTTC; CDR3 protein: CASSPAVGGYTF
D gene: .; V gene: TRBV6-5; clone size: .; J gene: TRBJ2-7; CDR3 DNA: TGTGCCAGCAGTTACGCGGCGGAAGCCTACGAGCAGTACTTC; CDR3 protein: CASSYAAEAYEQYF
D gene: .; V gene: TRBV11-2; clone size: .; J gene: TRBJ1-1; CDR3 DNA: TGTGCCAGCAGCCCCCTGGCCACTGAAGCTTTCTTT; CDR3 protein: CASSPLATEAFF
D gene: .; V gene: TRBV29-1; clone size: .; J gene: TRBJ1-2; CDR3 DNA: TGCAGCGTTAGTTCATGGGGGCATGACGGCTACACCTTC; CDR3 protein: CSVSSWGHDGYTF
D gene: TRBD1; V gene: TRBV11-3; clone size: .; J gene: TRBJ2-7; CDR3 DNA: TGTGCCAGCAGCTTCGGGACAGGAGTCCTCTACGAGCAGTACTTC; CDR3 protein: CASSFGTGVLYEQYF
D gene: .; V gene: TRBV6-5; clone size: .; J gene: TRBJ1-2; CDR3 DNA: TGTGCCAGCGGACCAGACGTGAAGGGGTCTTATGGCTACACCTTC; CDR3 protein: CASGPDVKGSYGYTF
D gene: .; V gene: TRBV7-2; clone size: .; J gene: TRBJ1-6; CDR3 DNA: TGTGCCAGCAGCTTAGGTCTCGTTCGGAATTCACCCCTCCACTTT; CDR3 protein: CASSLGLVRNSPLHF
D gene: TRBD2; V gene: TRBV11-2; clone size: .; J gene: TRBJ2-5; CDR3 DNA: TGTGCCAGCAGCCAGGTCGCTAGCGGGGTAGAGACCCAGTACTTC; CDR3 protein: CASSQVASGVETQYF
D gene: .; V gene: TRBV5-6; clone size: once; J gene: TRBJ1-2; CDR3 DNA: TGTGCCAGCAGCTTGATCGAACTTCGGGATGGCTACACCTTC; CDR3 protein: CASSLIELRDGYTF
D gene: TRBD1; V gene: TRBV19; clone size: .; J gene: TRBJ2-1; CDR3 DNA: TGTGCCAGTAATGAGGGGGCAGGGTACAATGAGCAGTTCTTC; CDR3 protein: CASNEGAGYNEQFF
D gene: TRBD2; V gene: TRBV5-1; clone size: .; J gene: TRBJ2-1; CDR3 DNA: TGCGCCAGCAGCCTTAGCGGGGGGTCCTACAATGAGCAGTTCTTC; CDR3 protein: CASSLSGGSYNEQFF
D gene: .; V gene: TRBV6-1; clone size: .; J gene: TRBJ1-6; CDR3 DNA: TGTGCCAGCAGTGATCTTACACCCCTCCACTTT; CDR3 protein: CASSDLTPLHF
D gene: TRBD1; V gene: TRBV19; clone size: .; J gene: TRBJ1-1; CDR3 DNA: TGTGCCAGTAGGGAGACAGGGAGAGCTTTCTTT; CDR3 protein: CASRETGRAFF
D gene: .; V gene: TRBV6-2/TRBV6-3; clone size: .; J gene: TRBJ2-7; CDR3 DNA: TGTGCCAGCAGTGGGACAATCTACGAGCAGTACTTC; CDR3 protein: CASSGTIYEQYF
D gene: .; V gene: TRBV2; clone size: .; J gene: TRBJ1-2; CDR3 DNA: TGTGCCAGCAGTACCACACATCCCCGGGCCTTC; CDR3 protein: CASSTTHPRAF
D gene: .; V gene: TRBV5-4; clone size: .; J gene: TRBJ1-6; CDR3 DNA: TGTGCCAGCAGCTTGTACACGTCCTCCTATAATTCACCCCTCCACTTT; CDR3 protein: CASSLYTSSYNSPLHF
D gene: .; V gene: TRBV2; clone size: .; J gene: TRBJ1-4; CDR3 DNA: TGTGCCAGCACCAAAGTCACCGCGAGCGGGGAAAAACTGTTTTTT; CDR3 protein: CASTKVTASGEKLFF
D gene: TRBD1; V gene: TRBV10-3; clone size: .; J gene: TRBJ1-2; CDR3 DNA: TGTGCCATCAGTGAGGGGGGACAGGGAAAATCTAACTATGGCTACACCTTC; CDR3 protein: CAISEGGQGKSNYGYTF
D gene: TRBD1; V gene: TRBV4-1; clone size: .; J gene: TRBJ1-5; CDR3 DNA: TGCGCCAGCAGCCAAGACGGACAGGTGTCTCAGCCCCAGCATTTT; CDR3 protein: CASSQDGQVSQPQHF
D gene: TRBD1; V gene: TRBV6-5; clone size: .; J gene: TRBJ1-4; CDR3 DNA: TGTGCCAGCGGGACAGGGCCAGCAACTAATGAAAAACTGTTTTTT; CDR3 protein: CASGTGPATNEKLFF
D gene: TRBD1; V gene: TRBV7-9; clone size: .; J gene: TRBJ2-5; CDR3 DNA: TGTGCCAGCAGCTTAGGGACAGGGGCGCCGCAGACGACCCAGTACTTC; CDR3 protein: CASSLGTGAPQTTQYF
D gene: TRBD2; V gene: TRBV7-9; clone size: .; J gene: TRBJ2-1; CDR3 DNA: TGTGCCAGCAAAGGGTGGACTAGCGGGGCTGATGAGCAGTTCTTC; CDR3 protein: CASKGWTSGADEQFF
D gene: TRBD2; V gene: TRBV5-4; clone size: .; J gene: TRBJ2-1; CDR3 DNA: TGTGCCAGCAGCCTGCTCGCGGGGGAAGCTAGTGAGCAGTTCTTC; CDR3 protein: CASSLLAGEASEQFF
D gene: .; V gene: TRBV7-9; clone size: .; J gene: TRBJ1-2; CDR3 DNA: TGTGCCAGCAGCCCCCCGGACTTCTATGGCTACACCTTC; CDR3 protein: CASSPPDFYGYTF
D gene: TRBD2; V gene: TRBV4-3; clone size: .; J gene: TRBJ2-1; CDR3 DNA: TGCGCCAGCAGCCAAGATGCGGGGGATAATGAGCAGTTCTTC; CDR3 protein: CASSQDAGDNEQFF